This TCR beta chain was captured by sequencing in a study of OX40 agonist ivuxolimab in advanced cancers. Whole-study context: Ivuxolimab, which patients received intravenously every 2 weeks, was dosed at 0.01 to 10 mg/kg.

Sequencing was performed with immunoSEQ multiplex PCR; in TCRdb, only in-frame clones are kept and a portion is missing. The sample contains approximately 70,000 clones, approximately 81% of which appear only once. Researchers took blood at baseline, on cycle 4 day 1, and on cycle 7 day 1. Worth noting for this clone: Its matching antigen is unknown.

V was clipped by 5 bases and J by 1 base, with 11 bases between them. This CDR3 spans 15 amino acids. Germline CDR1 reads SGHTA; CDR2 reads FQGNSA. Study-wide results and caveats: Researchers did not establish what antigens the expanded peripheral T cells target. More expanded clones were found, on average, in CD8+ than in CD4+ T cells.

The receptor was isolated from an adult with an advanced solid tumor such as melanoma, head and neck, liver or kidney cancer. Source: CD4+ or CD8+ T cells sorted from blood, taken in a trial of the OX40 agonist ivuxolimab. The chain is built from TRBV7-2 and TRBJ2-2, with D unclear. CDR3 in DNA: TGTGCCAGCAGCACGCGGACGGTGAACACCGGGGAGCTGTTTTTT. This gives the protein CASSTRTVNTGELFF.